These T cell receptor beta chains were read from a single sample in a study of T cells expressing NK-cell markers. TCRdb re-called the 5' RACE reads and gives one entry per CDR3 protein, without DNA. The listing contains roughly 430,000 distinct CDR3 sequences. The material sequenced was blood T cells: a sorted CD56 or NKG2C T cell subset, CD4+ or CD8+ T cells, or bulk PBMC T cells (not recorded which). The receptor source for this set is a woman aged 18 to 75 in good health. Each CDR3 is given with its conserved first and last residue.

>TRBJ2-1|13|TRBV29-1
CSPSGSVGNEQFF
>TRBJ1-3|15|TRBV7-4
CASSQGTHSGNTIYF
>TRBJ2-1|15|TRBV10-3
CAISDSYSSYNEQFF
>TRBJ2-7|13|TRBV6-6
CASSQGVDYEQYF
>TRBJ1-2|16|TRBV9
CASSSPVVPDSYGYTF
>TRBJ2-1|15|TRBV19
CASSPLESSYNEQFF
>TRBJ2-2|16|TRBV12-3/TRBV12-4
CASSHLGAANTGELFF
>TRBJ2-5|16|TRBV28
CASSPSSGRPQETQYF
>TRBJ2-6|15|TRBV12-3/TRBV12-4
CASSPWGAGANVLTF
>TRBJ2-3|14|TRBV20-1
CSARLPGKTDTQYF
>TRBJ2-7|15|TRBV29-1
CSVEGPGQGNYEQYF
>TRBJ1-2|15|TRBV20-1
CSARDTQGHNYGYTF
>TRBJ2-1|16|TRBV28
CASSSPGLGTNNEQFF
>TRBJ1-5|12|TRBV30
CAWGRFNQPQHF
>TRBJ2-7|18|TRBV11-1
CASSLVSVSGSSAYEQYF
>TRBJ2-3|14|TRBV12-3/TRBV12-4
CASAPSGRSDTQYF
>TRBJ1-5|16|TRBV6-2/TRBV6-3
CASSGRPYYSNQPQHF
>TRBJ1-5|15|TRBV28
CASSLLRVRNQPQHF
>TRBJ2-1|12|TRBV20-1
CSARDVVGEQFF
>TRBJ2-7|15|TRBV5-1
CASSLAPWGDYEQYF
>TRBJ2-5|13|TRBV20-1
CSHSLALKETQYF
>TRBJ1-4|17|TRBV12-3/TRBV12-4
CASSFFRDIATNEKLFF
>TRBJ2-2|14|TRBV7-2
CASSSGQGTGELFF
>TRBJ2-4|15|TRBV4-3
CASSQDTVAKNIQYF
>TRBJ2-2|15|TRBV5-1
CASSTTGGTAGELFF
>TRBJ2-5|15|TRBV9
CASSVSSGVQETQYF
>TRBJ1-1|13|TRBV10-3
CAISESAQSEAFF
>TRBJ1-4|15|TRBV28
CASSPPGQGGEKLFF
>TRBJ2-1|16|TRBV9
CASSEAGGPTGNEQFF
>TRBJ2-5|17|TRBV6-5
CASSYRNPLPGGETQYF
>TRBJ2-1|16|TRBV7-9
CASSAPDRDFRDEQFF
>TRBJ1-2|13|TRBV12-3/TRBV12-4
CASSPRPSYGYTF
>TRBJ2-1|14|TRBV6-1
CASSDPQGALEQFF
>TRBJ2-1|15|TRBV10-3
CAISGLRGPRDEQFF
>TRBJ2-1|15|TRBV9
CASSTGGAIYNEQFF
>TRBJ1-3|16|TRBV12-3/TRBV12-4
CASSHWTGGPGNTIYF
>TRBJ1-2|14|TRBV10-2
CASSVLRGGYGYTF